These T cell receptor beta chains were read from a single sample in a study of PD-1 blockade in mismatch repair-deficient tumors. These receptors are not linked to any known antigen. Clones were read by immunoSEQ multiplex PCR, and TCRdb kept only the in-frame ones, dropping some. Here the sample spans roughly 9,000 clones, about 90% being singletons. The specimen was cells cultured in vitro, collected from a patient treated with pembrolizumab. All receptors come from an adult with mismatch repair-deficient cancer. Each CDR3 is given without its conserved first and last residue. Fields, in order: clone size, J gene, V gene, CDR3 protein. Some rows have no size entry. The others give once, few or many, or a class for an expanded clone.

. TRBJ2-1 TRBV5-6 ARQGGGPLEDYYNEQF
. TRBJ1-1 TRBV6-1 ASSEAGLNTEAF
. TRBJ2-2 TRBV10-1 ASRATGGPTGELF
few TRBJ1-2 TRBV13 ASSLRDFLRVDGYT
. TRBJ2-7 TRBV2 ASNSGSYEQY
. TRBJ2-7 TRBV28 ASSSPGTGGGGGEQY
. TRBJ2-7 TRBV5-1 ASSLEWAASYEQY
. TRBJ2-5 TRBV7-7 ASSWRSQETQY
. TRBJ2-7 TRBV30 AWSGGLAGGPKGGSYEQY
. TRBJ2-2 TRBV10-1 ASSESTFGLASNTGELF
once TRBJ2-5 TRBV5-5 ASSPHEWGVETQY
. TRBJ2-2 TRBV4-1 ASSPGQGVTGELF
. TRBJ2-5 TRBV7-9 ASSSPGEVTQY
. TRBJ2-1 TRBV9 ASSTLNEQF
. TRBJ2-7 TRBV27 ASSSGGFHEQY
. TRBJ2-5 TRBV10-1 ASSEGRQDRETQY
. TRBJ2-1 TRBV19 ASSPLNRARFQVYNEQF
once TRBJ2-7 TRBV5-5 ASSLGPTSGYTYEQY
. TRBJ2-7 TRBV14 ASSIKWEQY
. TRBJ2-7 TRBV7-6 ASTRLAQHEQY
. TRBJ2-5 TRBV13 ASSLGGQETQY
. TRBJ2-1 TRBV7-2 ASSPNYNEQF
few TRBJ1-4 TRBV2 ASSPDRLYEKLF
. TRBJ2-1 TRBV18 ASSLASGSLGQF
. TRBJ2-7 TRBV5-5 ASSLGGTYEQY
. TRBJ2-1 TRBV7-9 ASLSGRASYNEQF
once TRBJ2-7 TRBV6-6 ASSSRDRAYEQY
few TRBJ2-3 TRBV19 ASSHPFLAGADTQY
once TRBJ2-2 TRBV9 ASRGLADTGELF
. TRBJ2-2 TRBV9 ASSVGGNTGELF
few TRBJ1-3 TRBV30 AWSSRIRSGNTIY
. TRBJ2-3 TRBV9 ASSVGLTSDTQY
. TRBJ2-6 TRBV2 ASSPVSGANVLT
. TRBJ2-5 TRBV9 ASNPSPGTQETQY
. TRBJ2-1 TRBV9 ASSQAGLGLF
. TRBJ2-7 TRBV9 ASSVDPSGSYEQY
. TRBJ2-7 TRBV13 ASSAPRQGAIEQY